These 28 T cell receptor beta chains were all obtained from the same sample, sequenced in a study of blood T cell repertoires in COVID-19. Profiled with immunoSEQ multiplex PCR; TCRdb holds only in-frame clones, not every one. The table shows 320,000 or so clones, with more than 75% occurring only once. Sequenced input: PBMCs or T cells enriched from blood (not recorded which). The receptors stem from a woman aged 25 to 39 who had recovered from COVID-19.

This clone was detected only a few times. This rearrangement joins TRBV29-1 to TRBJ2-5, with D possibly TRBD2 on 7 matching bases. Trimming cost V 5 bases and J 6 bases, with 10 bases left between them. This CDR3 is 11 amino acids long. CDR1 and CDR2 from the germline V gene are SQVTM and ANQGSEA. The CDR3 region has the DNA TGCAGCGTTAGGGGGGGCCAGACCCAGTACTTC. Translating it yields CSVRGGQTQYF.

The chain carries TRBV7-2 and TRBJ2-3; 11 positions agree with TRBD1. The V and J ends lost 10 bases and 3 bases, in that order; junction bases with no gene match: 6. The CDR3 covers 14 residues. Germline V gene data show CDR1 as SGHTA and CDR2 as FQGNSA. The CDR3 region is CATRDRGGTDTQYF. As DNA, the CDR3 is TGTGCCACCCGGGACAGGGGGGGAACAGATACGCAGTATTTT.

J is TRBJ2-1 and V is TRBV5-4; D unresolved. Germline CDR1 is SGHNT and CDR2 is YYREEE (reference sequence). Trimming took off 6 bases at V and 7 bases at J, with 11 bases between the two ends. This CDR3 comprises 12 residues. The CDR3 spells CASTQEANEQFF. CDR3 sequence (DNA): TGTGCCAGCACCCAAGAGGCTAATGAGCAGTTCTTC.

The J gene is TRBJ2-7, the V gene TRBV12-3 or TRBV12-4, with 7 positions matching TRBD1. Losses at the gene ends were 8 bases for V and 2 bases for J; bases not matched to a gene: 6. The CDR3 length is 13 residues. The DNA of the CDR3 is TGTGCCAGCCGACGGGACAGTGCCTACGAGCAGTACTTC. It codes for CASRRDSAYEQYF.

The chain is built from TRBV7-7 and TRBJ2-2; 10 bases map to TRBD2. The trim removed 4 bases at V and 1 base at J, leaving 3 bases unmatched. Germline V gene lookup returns CDR1 SSHAT and CDR2 FNYEAQ (reference sequence). This CDR3 spans 16 amino acids. CDR3 in amino acids: CASSSLAGENTGELFF. CDR3 coding DNA: TGTGCCAGCAGCTCGCTAGCGGGGGAGAACACCGGGGAGCTGTTTTTT.

The chain uses TRBV5-1 and TRBJ2-7; possible D gene TRBD2, 6 bases. The CDR3 loop spans 14 amino acids. Germline V gene data show CDR1 as SGHRS and CDR2 as YFSETQ. The V and J ends lost 6 bases and 2 bases respectively, with 15 bases between them. The CDR3 region is CASTPGPGAYEQYF. CDR3 nucleotide sequence: TGCGCCAGCACTCCGGGCCCGGGAGCCTACGAGCAGTACTTC.

The rearrangement joins TRBV5-4 to TRBJ1-1, with D perhaps matching TRBD1 (5 bases). This CDR3 has 16 amino acids. V dropped 2 bases and J dropped 0 bases, with 14 bases sitting between them. Germline V lookup: CDR1 SGHNT, CDR2 YYREEE (reference sequence). The CDR3 reads CASSFNQGPLNTEAFF. The CDR3 DNA reads TGTGCCAGCAGCTTTAACCAGGGCCCACTGAACACTGAAGCTTTCTTT.

The chain uses TRBV7-2 and TRBJ2-7; D is perhaps TRBD1 (6 bases). The CDR3 extends over 15 amino acids. Germline CDR1 reads SGHTA; CDR2 reads FQGNSA. The V and J ends lost 5 bases and 4 bases respectively, with 18 bases between them. The CDR3 protein is CASSPIGGEGYEQYF. CDR3 in DNA: TGTGCCAGCAGCCCGATTGGGGGCGAAGGTTACGAGCAGTACTTC.

The J gene is TRBJ2-3, the V gene TRBV25-1; 11 nucleotides align to TRBD2. J lost 0 bases, V lost 0 bases, and 2 bases had no gene match. The germline gives CDR1 MGHDK, CDR2 SYGVNS. CDR3 length: 17 residues. CDR3 sequence reads: CASSEYSGGASTDTQYF. CDR3 bases: TGTGCCAGCAGTGAATATAGCGGGGGGGCCAGCACAGATACGCAGTATTTT.

A few counts support this clone. This chain uses TRBV2 with TRBJ2-7; 7 bases line up with TRBD1. The J segment lost 7 bases and the V segment lost 3 bases, leaving 15 bases of the junction unmatched. Per the germline V gene, CDR1 is SNHLY and CDR2 is FYNNEI. This CDR3 is built from 16 residues. The CDR3 sequence is CASSDPWTGGRVEQYF. Written as DNA, the CDR3 is TGTGCCAGCAGTGACCCTTGGACAGGAGGTCGGGTGGAGCAGTACTTC.

This chain joins TRBV19 and TRBJ1-2, with D unresolved. CDR1 and CDR2 from the germline V gene are LNHDA and SQIVND (reference sequence). This CDR3 contains 18 residues. Trimming shortened V by 0 bases and J by 4 bases, and 21 bases separated the two germline ends. DNA for the CDR3: TGTGCCAGTAGTATAGATCGGCCGGGGTACGGAATCGGCTATGGCTACACCTTC. This gives the protein CASSIDRPGYGIGYGYTF. The full variable domain, in which reference TRBV19 and TRBJ1-2 provide the parts outside the CDR3, is DGGITQSPKYLFRKEGQNVTLSCEQNLNHDAMYWYRQDPGQGLRLIYYSQIVNDFQKGDIAEGYSVSREKKESFPLTVTSAQKNPTAFYLCASSIDRPGYGIGYGYTFGSGTRLTVV.

This chain uses TRBV29-1 with TRBJ1-1, with TRBD1 identical over 8 bases. CDR1 is SQVTM, CDR2 ANQGSEA, per germline. The CDR3 has 14 residues. V lost 6 bases and J lost 3; bases outside the gene matches: 9. The CDR3 DNA follows: TGCAGCGTCCCCCAGGGGGCTTGGGACACTGAAGCTTTCTTT. Its protein product is CSVPQGAWDTEAFF.

The rearrangement joins TRBV30 to TRBJ2-1, with 9 bases matching TRBD1. The CDR3 has 14 residues. Losses at the gene ends were 3 bases for V and 3 bases for J; bases not matched to a gene: 3. The germline gives CDR1 GTSNPN, CDR2 SVGIG (reference sequence). CDR3 coding DNA: TGTGCCTGGAGGGACAGGGGACGCTACAATGAGCAGTTCTTC. Amino acids: CAWRDRGRYNEQFF.

The chain carries TRBV5-1 and TRBJ1-2; TRBD1 matches at 9 bases. In germline, CDR1 is SGHRS, CDR2 YFSETQ. With 4 bases clipped from V and 6 bases from J, the junction kept 4 bases outside the gene matches. This CDR3 has 13 residues. The CDR3 DNA is TGCGCCAGCAGCGGCCGGGACAGGGATGGCTACACCTTC. Translation: CASSGRDRDGYTF. Using reference TRBV5-1 and TRBJ1-2 for the parts outside the CDR3, the full variable domain is KAGVTQTPRYLIKTRGQQVTLSCSPISGHRSVSWYQQTPGQGLQFLFEYFSETQRNKGNFPGRFSGRQFSNSRSEMNVSTLELGDSALYLCASSGRDRDGYTFGSGTRLTVV.

The CDR3 protein is CASSVLAGGPDTQYF. CDR3 sequence (DNA): TGCGCCAGCAGTGTACTAGCGGGGGGGCCGGATACGCAGTATTTT. The chain links TRBV10-2 to TRBJ2-3; TRBD2 aligns across 13 bases. Germline trimming cut 4 bases from V and 6 bases from J; bases unmatched to any gene: 4. The CDR3 runs 15 residues. From germline, CDR1 is WSHSY and CDR2 SAAADI.

The chain is built from TRBV11-2 and TRBJ2-2; 7 nucleotides line up with TRBD2. The CDR3 totals 17 residues. J lost 2 bases, V lost 2 bases, and 8 bases had no gene match. Germline loops: CDR1 SGHAT, CDR2 FQNNGV. The CDR3: CASSLPTAGLNTGELFF. CDR3 sequence (DNA): TGTGCCAGCAGCTTACCTACAGCGGGGCTTAACACCGGGGAGCTGTTTTTT.

The J gene is TRBJ2-7, the V gene TRBV27; perhaps TRBD2 as D (6 bases). CDR3 size: 14 residues. Per germline, CDR1 MNHEY and CDR2 SMNVEV (reference sequence). V lost 5 bases to trimming and J lost 4 bases, with 15 bases between them. CDR3 DNA sequence: TGTGCCAGCAGTCCGAGGGCGGGGATGTACGAGCAGTACTTC. It is translated as CASSPRAGMYEQYF.

The CDR3 DNA follows: TGTGCCAGCAGCGCCGGGAGGGGGTTCGTGAACACTGAAGCTTTCTTT. This sequence encodes CASSAGRGFVNTEAFF. The V and J genes are TRBV9 and TRBJ1-1, with a weak D call TRBD1 (6 bases). Germline lookup yields CDR1 SGDLS and CDR2 YYNGEE. The CDR3 is made up of 16 amino acids. Trimming shortened V by 3 bases and J by 0 bases, and 15 bases separated the two germline ends.

The gene calls are TRBV5-1 and TRBJ1-4, with a possible D match to TRBD1 (6 bases). The V gene lost 4 bases and the J gene lost 2 bases, with 12 bases spanning the gap. The CDR3 has 15 residues. Germline V gene lookup returns CDR1 SGHRS and CDR2 YFSETQ. CDR3 in amino acids: CASSITGSTNEKLFF. The CDR3 region has the DNA TGCGCCAGCAGCATTACAGGGAGCACTAATGAAAAACTGTTTTTT.

The genes are TRBV13 and TRBJ1-2; D is unresolved. This CDR3 spans 13 amino acids. The germline V gene encodes CDR1 PRHDT and CDR2 FYEKMQ (reference sequence). The V end lost 4 bases, the J end lost 6 bases, and 12 bases lay between the germline ends. The CDR3 region is CASSSGSRNGYTF. CDR3 DNA: TGTGCCAGCAGCTCCGGGTCGAGAAATGGCTACACCTTC. Full variable domain (missing parts from reference TRBV13 and TRBJ1-2): AAGVIQSPRHLIKEKRETATLKCYPIPRHDTVYWYQQGPGQDPQFLISFYEKMQSDKGSIPDRFSAQQFSDYHSELNMSSLELGDSALYFCASSSGSRNGYTFGSGTRLTVV.

The chain links TRBV30 to TRBJ1-4; 8 bases are shared with TRBD1. The trim removed 3 bases at V and 3 bases at J, leaving 6 bases unmatched. This CDR3 has 15 residues. Germline-derived CDR1 and CDR2 are GTSNPN and SVGIG (reference sequence). The CDR3 DNA sequence: TGTGCCTGGAGCACCCTGACAGGGGCTAATGAAAAACTGTTTTTT. Translation: CAWSTLTGANEKLFF.

V is TRBV5-8 and J is TRBJ1-6; 7 bases fit TRBD1. V was clipped by 4 bases and J by 5 bases; unmatched bases: 3. CDR1 is SGHTS, CDR2 YDEGEE, per germline. CDR3 length: 14 residues. The CDR3 coding sequence is TGTGCCAGCAGCCAGGGACAGCATAATTCACCCCTCCACTTT. This gives the protein CASSQGQHNSPLHF.

V is TRBV5-1 and J is TRBJ1-6; 7 bases align to TRBD1. CDR1 SGHRS and CDR2 YFSETQ come from the germline V gene. The CDR3 spans 13 residues. After removal of 0 bases from V and 14 bases from J, the junction contained 5 bases not matched to a gene. The CDR3 loop reads CASSLEGARALHF. The CDR3 nucleotides read TGCGCCAGCAGCTTGGAGGGGGCAAGGGCCCTCCACTTT.

The rearrangement joins TRBV9 to TRBJ2-3; 13 bases match TRBD2. J gave up 0 bases and V 10 bases, and 5 bases lay outside the gene matches. Germline loops: CDR1 SGDLS, CDR2 YYNGEE. This CDR3 spans 15 amino acids. The CDR3 nucleotides are TGTGCCTCCCGGACTAGCGGGGGCAGCACAGATACGCAGTATTTT. This encodes CASRTSGGSTDTQYF.

The chain combines TRBV5-1 with TRBJ1-5, with D uncertain. This CDR3 has 18 amino acids. V lost 0 bases, J lost 3 bases, and 19 bases lay in between. Germline loops: CDR1 SGHRS, CDR2 YFSETQ. The CDR3 sequence is CASSLVPAGSNANQPQHF. The CDR3 nucleotides are TGCGCCAGCAGCTTGGTCCCGGCGGGGTCTAATGCCAATCAGCCCCAGCATTTT.

The chain combines TRBV7-8 with TRBJ1-5; 11 bases align to TRBD1. The junction had 12 bases not matched to a gene; V was cut back by 6 bases and J by 2 bases. CDR3 size: 18 residues. Germline V CDR1 and CDR2: SGHVS, FQNEAQ. The CDR3 nucleotides are TGTGCCAGCAGTCAATTCCGGACAGGGGGCGAGGGCAATCAGCCCCAGCATTTT. Translated, it gives CASSQFRTGGEGNQPQHF.

This sequence joins TRBV2 and TRBJ1-1; 7 nucleotides line up with TRBD1. This CDR3 is built from 14 residues. V lost 3 bases and J lost 1; bases outside the gene matches: 2. Germline V lookup: CDR1 SNHLY, CDR2 FYNNEI. CDR3 in amino acids: CASSEGTENTEAFF. For the CDR3, the DNA is TGTGCCAGCAGTGAGGGGACAGAGAACACTGAAGCTTTCTTT.

This clone showed up just once. This sequence joins TRBV28 and TRBJ1-6, with no clear D. CDR1 is MDHEN, CDR2 SYDVKM, per germline. CDR3 length: 13 amino acids. Trimming removed 6 bases at V and 8 bases at J, with 11 bases between. CDR3 residues: CASSRERDSPLHF. Here the CDR3 DNA reads TGTGCCAGCAGCCGAGAGAGGGATTCACCCCTCCACTTT.